This T cell receptor beta chain was captured by sequencing in a study of cytomegalovirus exposure and HLA in healthy donors. Sequenced by immunoSEQ multiplex PCR; TCRdb stores in-frame clones only, minus some. The table records 100,000 to 150,000 clones, over 85% of them present only once. Study results and limitations: Some TCR beta chains (roughly 150 of them) were listed as cytomegalovirus-associated. Specificity of a few CMV-associated chains for CMV antigens was verified in vitro. For most TCR sequences rarity was the rule, although some public TCRs occurred in many donors.

Note on this clone: Its antigen is unknown.

The donors were members of the roughly 130-subject validation cohort (separate from the roughly 660-subject first cohort). Germline CDR1 and CDR2: SGDLS and YYNGEE. The CDR3 contains 15 residues. The V gene end was trimmed by 0 bases and the J gene end by 5 bases; junction bases not matched to a gene: 7. Sequenced sample: PBMCs. The chain combines TRBV9 with TRBJ1-1; 7 bases match TRBD1. The clonotype comes from a woman younger than 30 in good health and CMV-seronegative. CDR3 sequence reads: CASSVEGAPGTEAFF. The CDR3 DNA is TGTGCCAGCAGCGTAGAGGGGGCGCCGGGAACTGAAGCTTTCTTT.